Presented here are 12 T cell receptor beta chains from one specimen sequenced in a study of Ad26.COV2.S vaccination and SARS-CoV-2 variants. Sequencing was performed with immunoSEQ multiplex PCR; in TCRdb, only in-frame clones are kept and a portion is missing. Of 450,000 to 550,000 clones listed, 89% are singletons. Described treatment: 15 to 20 received Ad26.COV2.S at low or high dose, single or two shots; about 5 received placebo; per-sample allocation not given. The samples were gathered on day 63 after the first injection of vaccine or placebo. Sequencing used peripheral blood, obtained in a trial of Ad26.COV2.S vaccine versus placebo. The receptors derive from a person between 18 and 65 years old who received the Ad26.COV2.S COVID-19 vaccine or a placebo.

The chain combines TRBV9 with TRBJ2-2, with D possibly called TRBD1 or TRBD2 (6 bases each). The V and J ends lost 6 bases and 5 bases respectively, with 20 bases between them. The CDR3 runs 16 residues. Germline V gene data show CDR1 as SGDLS and CDR2 as YYNGEE. CDR3 protein: CASTSSHGGKTGELFF. The DNA for the CDR3 is TGTGCCAGCACCTCCAGCCACGGGGGCAAAACCGGGGAGCTGTTTTTT.

The genes are TRBV5-6 and TRBJ2-3; 9 bases agree with TRBD1. Trimming took 4 bases from V and 2 from J; bases not matched to a gene: 14. Germline V gives CDR1 SGHDT, CDR2 YYEEEE. There are 18 residues in the CDR3. This CDR3 is CASSIPGQGDWYTDTQYF. The CDR3 nucleotides read TGTGCCAGCAGCATCCCGGGACAGGGTGATTGGTACACAGATACGCAGTATTTT.

The V gene is TRBV4-2, the J gene TRBJ1-1, with D perhaps TRBD1 (6 bases). The CDR3 extends over 15 amino acids. V was cut by 1 base and J by 7 bases, with 16 bases left in between. Germline lookup yields CDR1 LGHNA and CDR2 YNFKEQ. The DNA of the CDR3 is TGTGCCAGCAGCCAAGGAGGCGGGGGGACACTTGAAGCTTTCTTT. This sequence encodes CASSQGGGGTLEAFF.

Comment on this clone: The same CDR3 can be traced to other DNA sequences in this sample. The gene calls are TRBV2 and TRBJ2-7; D is uncertain. The V end lost 4 bases, the J end lost 4 bases, and 5 bases lay between the germline ends. Germline V gives CDR1 SNHLY, CDR2 FYNNEI. The CDR3 is made up of 11 amino acids. CDR3 in amino acids: CASSGRYEQYV. DNA of the CDR3: TGTGCCAGCAGTGGTAGATACGAGCAGTACGTC.

The V call is TRBV7-2, the J call TRBJ2-3; 7 nucleotides match TRBD2. This CDR3 contains 15 residues. CDR1 SGHTA and CDR2 FQGNSA come from the germline V gene. V shed 4 bases, J shed 8 bases, and the junction held 12 bases outside the gene matches. The DNA for the CDR3 is TGTGCCAGCAGCTCCGGACGCCGAAGGGAGGGTACGCAGTATTTT. Its translation: CASSSGRRREGTQYF.

The chain is built from TRBV5-8 and TRBJ1-5; TRBD1 matches at 9 bases. Germline CDR1 SGHTS, CDR2 YDEGEE. V dropped 4 bases and J dropped 6; count of bases not matched to a gene: 8. The CDR3 loop spans 15 amino acids. The CDR3 DNA reads as TGTGCCAGCAGCAAGGGGACAGGGTTCGTTCAGCCCCAGCATTTT. It codes for CASSKGTGFVQPQHF.

V and J are TRBV3-1 (or the pseudogene TRBV3-2) and TRBJ1-3; D is uncertain. This CDR3 is 16 amino acids long. Germline V CDR1 and CDR2: LGHDT, YNNKEL (reference sequence). The V end was cut by 4 bases, the J end by 4 bases, with 17 bases between. The CDR3 DNA reads as TGTGCCAGCAGCCCCATTGCAGGTCTGTTGGGAAACACCATATATTTT. Encoded protein: CASSPIAGLLGNTIYF.

The chain uses TRBV7-6 and TRBJ1-1; 8 nucleotides agree with TRBD1. Looked up from germline, CDR1 is SGHVS and CDR2 is FNYEAQ. CDR3 size: 16 residues. The V segment lost 5 bases and the J segment 1 base; nucleotides outside the gene matches: 9. In DNA, the CDR3 is TGTGCCAGCAGCCCTAAGTGGGACAGGCCGAACACTGAAGCTTTCTTT. It is translated as CASSPKWDRPNTEAFF.

This chain uses TRBV18 with TRBJ2-1; 8 nucleotides match TRBD2. Germline assignment: CDR1 KGHSH and CDR2 LQKENI. The CDR3 sequence is 18 residues long. Unmatched junction bases numbered 9, after V lost 2 bases and J lost 0 bases. Here the CDR3 reads CASSPTSGGGGSYNEQFF. For the CDR3, the DNA is TGTGCCAGCTCACCAACGAGCGGGGGTGGGGGCTCCTACAATGAGCAGTTCTTC. Filled out from reference TRBV18 and TRBJ2-1, the complete variable domain reads NAGVMQNPRHLVRRRGQEARLRCSPMKGHSHVYWYRQLPEEGLKFMVYLQKENIIDESGMPKERFSAEFPKEGPSILRIQQVVRGDSAAYFCASSPTSGGGGSYNEQFFGPGTRLTVL.

This clone was detected only once. The chain joins TRBV11-3 to TRBJ1-6; possible D gene TRBD1, 5 bases. CDR1 is SGHNT and CDR2 is YENEEA in the germline V gene. The CDR3 runs 15 residues. Deletions cut 4 bases from V and 6 bases from J, with 13 bases between. CDR3 sequence reads: CASSSLSGTNSPLHF. DNA of the CDR3: TGTGCCAGCAGCTCGCTATCTGGGACTAATTCACCCCTCCACTTT.

The chain recombines TRBV10-3 with TRBJ1-1; D gene unclear. Germline V gene sequence: CDR1 ENHRY, CDR2 SYGVKD. The V gene lost 8 bases and the J gene lost 1 base, with 8 bases spanning the gap. CDR3 length equals 12 residues. DNA of the CDR3: TGTGCCATCGGGAGCACGAACACTGAAGCTTTCTTT. It is translated as CAIGSTNTEAFF.

This sequence joins TRBV6-6 and TRBJ2-7, with TRBD2 as a possible D gene (6 bases). CDR1 MNHNY and CDR2 SVGAGI come from the germline V gene (reference sequence). V was shortened by 5 bases and J by 3 bases, with 8 bases between the two germline ends. The CDR3 is 12 residues long. The CDR3 coding sequence is TGTGCCAGCAGTGCCGGGGGCTACGAGCAGTACGTC. Its translation: CASSAGGYEQYV.